The 14 T cell receptor beta chains given below trace back to one sample, sequenced in a study of cytomegalovirus exposure and HLA in healthy donors. With 60 Vbeta and 13 Jbeta primers, the PCR was carried out. Clones were read by immunoSEQ multiplex PCR, and TCRdb kept only the in-frame ones, dropping some. This sample carries roughly 75,000 clones, with approximately 0.81% going to the ten biggest clones. Sequencing used PBMCs. These receptors were taken from a boy younger than 18 in good health and CMV-seronegative.

This chain connects TRBV7-3 to TRBJ1-1, with D maybe TRBD1 (5 bases). Trimming cost V 1 base and J 1 base, with 10 bases left between them. Germline V gene lookup returns CDR1 SGHTA and CDR2 FQGTGA. The CDR3 is 15 residues long. CDR3 protein: CASSLNGQTNTEAFF. The CDR3 DNA follows: TGTGCCAGCAGCTTAAACGGACAAACGAACACTGAAGCTTTCTTT.

The chain recombines TRBV18 with TRBJ1-3; TRBD1 is a possible D gene (6 bases). The CDR3 has 17 residues. V was clipped by 0 bases and J by 0 bases, with 12 bases between them. Germline V CDR1 and CDR2: KGHSH, LQKENI. The CDR3 loop reads CASSPPDSLFSGNTIYF. The CDR3 DNA reads TGTGCCAGCTCACCACCGGACAGCTTGTTCTCTGGAAACACCATATATTTT.

The chain is built from TRBV6-5 and TRBJ2-2; 10 bases fit TRBD1. The CDR3 has 15 residues. V trimming: 5 bases; J trimming: 3 bases; junction bases outside the gene matches: 3. Germline lookup yields CDR1 MNHEY and CDR2 SVGAGI. The chain's CDR3 is CASSPGTGDTGELFF. In DNA, the CDR3 is TGTGCCAGCAGTCCCGGGACAGGGGACACCGGGGAGCTGTTTTTT.

The J gene is TRBJ1-1, the V gene TRBV5-6; tentative D call: TRBD1 (5 bases). The CDR3 has 14 amino acids. CDR1 is SGHDT and CDR2 is YYEEEE in the germline V gene. Trimming pared 3 bases from V and 0 bases from J, leaving 9 bases between. CDR3 amino acids: CASSSGLMNTEAFF. As DNA, the CDR3 is TGTGCCAGCAGCTCGGGACTTATGAACACTGAAGCTTTCTTT.

The chain employs TRBV19 and TRBJ2-7; D gene uncertain. This CDR3 is built from 15 residues. CDR1 and CDR2 from the germline V gene are LNHDA and SQIVND (reference sequence). The V end lost 9 bases, the J end lost 7 bases, and 25 bases lay between the germline ends. This CDR3 is CASSGVGAAVQEQYF. The CDR3 nucleotides read TGTGCCAGCTCCGGAGTTGGCGCGGCGGTTCAGGAGCAGTACTTC.

The chain uses TRBV10-1 and TRBJ1-4; D is unresolved. The CDR3 consists of 15 residues. Germline values: CDR1 WNHNN, CDR2 SYGVQD (reference sequence). V was pared by 1 base and J by 0 bases, with 6 bases between. The CDR3, as DNA: TGCGCCAGCAGTGAGTTCGGAGCAACTAATGAAAAACTGTTTTTT. Residues: CASSEFGATNEKLFF.

The chain recombines TRBV27 with TRBJ2-7, with D maybe TRBD2 (6 bases). This CDR3 is 18 amino acids long. V was pared by 4 bases and J by 3 bases, with 25 bases between. Germline V gene data show CDR1 as MNHEY and CDR2 as SMNVEV (reference sequence). CDR3 sequence: CASSSVGIRLATVYEQYF. The CDR3 nucleotides are TGTGCCAGCAGTTCGGTGGGCATCCGGCTAGCGACGGTCTACGAGCAGTACTTC.

The chain recombines TRBV7-8 with TRBJ1-2; D is possibly TRBD1 (6 bases). Trimming left V 5 bases short and J 2 bases short, with 15 bases between. The CDR3 spans 15 residues. Germline lookup yields CDR1 SGHVS and CDR2 FQNEAQ. CDR3 bases: TGTGCCAGCAGCCCACCCGGCAGGGGAAACTATGGCTACACCTTC. Its protein is CASSPPGRGNYGYTF. Drawing the rest from reference TRBV7-8 and TRBJ1-2, the complete variable domain is GAGVSQSPRYKVAKRGQDVALRCDPISGHVSLFWYQQALGQGPEFLTYFQNEAQLDKSGLPSDRFFAERPEGSVSTLKIQRTQQEDSAVYLCASSPPGRGNYGYTFGSGTRLTVV.

V and J are TRBV29-1 and TRBJ1-2; 9 bases agree with TRBD1. V dropped 0 bases and J dropped 4; count of bases not matched to a gene: 3. Per the germline V gene, CDR1 is SQVTM and CDR2 is ANQGSEA. The CDR3 length is 14 residues. The CDR3 region is CSVEDRTGVYGYTF. The CDR3 nucleotides read TGCAGCGTTGAAGACCGGACAGGGGTCTATGGCTACACCTTC.

This chain joins TRBV5-1 and TRBJ2-7; the D gene is possibly TRBD2 (5 bases). This CDR3 has 16 amino acids. Germline CDR1 and CDR2: SGHRS and YFSETQ. V was trimmed by 4 bases and J by 2 bases, leaving 19 bases between them. CDR3 amino acids: CASSELGVEVAYEQYF. The CDR3 nucleotides read TGCGCCAGCAGCGAGCTCGGGGTCGAAGTTGCCTACGAGCAGTACTTC.

The rearrangement joins TRBV4-1 to TRBJ1-5; 7 nucleotides match TRBD1. The CDR3 runs 15 residues. With 2 bases clipped from V and 5 bases from J, the junction kept 6 bases outside the gene matches. Germline CDR1 reads MGHRA; CDR2 reads YSYEKL. CDR3 in DNA: TGCGCCAGCAGCCAATCGACAGGGAATTATCAGCCCCAGCATTTT. Protein: CASSQSTGNYQPQHF.

The chain carries TRBV27 and TRBJ2-7; possibly TRBD2 for D (5 bases). The CDR3 length is 15 residues. V was clipped by 5 bases and J by 5 bases, with 19 bases between them. Germline assignment: CDR1 MNHEY and CDR2 SMNVEV (reference sequence). The DNA of the CDR3 is TGTGCCAGCAGTCCCTCCGGGGTCACCCCTAACGAGCAGTACTTC. It codes for CASSPSGVTPNEQYF.

J is TRBJ1-2 and V is TRBV15; tentatively, D is TRBD1 (5 bases). The CDR3 runs 12 residues. Looked up from germline, CDR1 is LNHNV and CDR2 is YYDKDF (reference sequence). V lost 3 bases to trimming and J lost 7 bases, with 9 bases between them. CDR3 protein: CATSRGPGGYTF. The CDR3 DNA sequence: TGTGCCACCAGCAGGGGGCCGGGTGGCTACACCTTC. The full variable domain, rest sourced from reference TRBV15 and TRBJ1-2, is DAMVIQNPRYQVTQFGKPVTLSCSQTLNHNVMYWYQQKSSQAPKLLFHYYDKDFNNEADTPDNFQSRRPNTSFCFLDIRSPGLGDTAMYLCATSRGPGGYTFGSGTRLTVV.

Comment on this clone: At one end the junction does not follow the germline gene, possibly because of a read error. The V gene is TRBV30, the J gene TRBJ2-7, with D tentatively TRBD2 (7 bases). The CDR3 spans 15 residues. Germline CDR1 and CDR2: GTSNPN and SVGIG (reference sequence). The CDR3 is CAGRADSSPVYEQYF. CDR3 bases: TGTGCCGGGAGGGCGGACAGCTCTCCTGTGTACGAGCAGTACTTC.